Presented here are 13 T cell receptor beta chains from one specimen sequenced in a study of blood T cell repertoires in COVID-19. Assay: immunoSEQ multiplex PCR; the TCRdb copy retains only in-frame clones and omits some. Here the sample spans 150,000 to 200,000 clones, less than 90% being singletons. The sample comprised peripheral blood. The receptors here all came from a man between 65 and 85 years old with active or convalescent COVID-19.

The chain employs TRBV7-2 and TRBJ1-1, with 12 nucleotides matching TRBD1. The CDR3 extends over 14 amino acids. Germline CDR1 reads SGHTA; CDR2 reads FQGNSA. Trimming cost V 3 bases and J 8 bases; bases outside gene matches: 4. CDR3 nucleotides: TGTGCCAGCAGCTTCGGGACAGGGGGCTTCGAAGCTTTCTTT. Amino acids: CASSFGTGGFEAFF. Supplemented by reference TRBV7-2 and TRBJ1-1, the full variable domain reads GAGVSQSPSNKVTEKGKDVELRCDPISGHTALYWYRQSLGQGLEFLIYFQGNSAPDKSGLPSDRFSAERTGGSVSTLTIQRTQQEDSAVYLCASSFGTGGFEAFFGQGTRLTVV.

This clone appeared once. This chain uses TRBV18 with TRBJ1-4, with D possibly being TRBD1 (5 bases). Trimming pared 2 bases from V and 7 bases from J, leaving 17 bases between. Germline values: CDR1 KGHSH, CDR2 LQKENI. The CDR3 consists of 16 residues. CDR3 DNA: TGTGCCAGCTCACCAGATTCTCAGGGTTTGGGTGAAAAACTGTTTTTT. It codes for CASSPDSQGLGEKLFF.

In nucleotides, the CDR3 is TGTGCCAGCTCACCCGCGGGACCCAAAAACGGAAACATTCAGTACTTC. It yields the protein CASSPAGPKNGNIQYF. The chain couples TRBV18 to TRBJ2-4; D might be TRBD2 (6 bases). V lost 3 bases and J 6 bases, leaving 18 bases between the germline ends. Germline V gene data show CDR1 as KGHSH and CDR2 as LQKENI. This CDR3 comprises 16 residues.

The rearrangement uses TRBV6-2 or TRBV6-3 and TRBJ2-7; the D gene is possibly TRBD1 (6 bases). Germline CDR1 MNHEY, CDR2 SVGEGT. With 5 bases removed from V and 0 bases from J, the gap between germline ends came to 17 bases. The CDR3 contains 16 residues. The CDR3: CASSLQGGQSSYEQYF. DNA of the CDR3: TGTGCCAGCAGTCTCCAGGGCGGACAGAGCTCCTACGAGCAGTACTTC.

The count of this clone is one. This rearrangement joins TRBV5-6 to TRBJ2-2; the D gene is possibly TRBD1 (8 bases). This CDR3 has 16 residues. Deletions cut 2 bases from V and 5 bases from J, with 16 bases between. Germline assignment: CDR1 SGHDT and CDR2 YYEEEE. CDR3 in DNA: TGTGCCAGCAGCTTCGGCGGACAGGGACTAACCGGGGAGCTGTTTTTT. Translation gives CASSFGGQGLTGELFF. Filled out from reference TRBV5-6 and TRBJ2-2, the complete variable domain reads DAGVTQSPTHLIKTRGQQVTLRCSPKSGHDTVSWYQQALGQGPQFIFQYYEEEERQRGNFPDRFSGHQFPNYSSELNVNALLLGDSALYLCASSFGGQGLTGELFFGEGSRLTVL.

CDR3 in amino acids: CASRRTRLAGNEQFF. As DNA, the CDR3 is TGTGCCAGCAGACGTACGAGGCTAGCGGGGAATGAGCAGTTCTTC. The rearrangement joins TRBV7-2 to TRBJ2-1; 9 nucleotides match TRBD2. Germline-derived CDR1 and CDR2 are SGHTA and FQGNSA. There are 15 residues in the CDR3. With 6 bases clipped from V and 7 bases from J, the junction kept 10 bases outside the gene matches.

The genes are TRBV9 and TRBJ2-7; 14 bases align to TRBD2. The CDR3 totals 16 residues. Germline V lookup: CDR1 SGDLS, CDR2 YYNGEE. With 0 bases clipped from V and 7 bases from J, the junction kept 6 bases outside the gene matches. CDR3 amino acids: CASSVAGGLAGDEQYF. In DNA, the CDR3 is TGTGCCAGCAGCGTAGCCGGGGGACTAGCGGGAGATGAGCAGTACTTC.

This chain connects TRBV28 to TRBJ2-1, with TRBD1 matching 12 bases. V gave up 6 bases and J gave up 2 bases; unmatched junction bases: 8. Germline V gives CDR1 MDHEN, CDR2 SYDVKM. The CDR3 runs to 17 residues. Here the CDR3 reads CASSPPWDRGPYNEQFF. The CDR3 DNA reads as TGTGCCAGCAGCCCCCCCTGGGACAGGGGGCCCTACAATGAGCAGTTCTTC.

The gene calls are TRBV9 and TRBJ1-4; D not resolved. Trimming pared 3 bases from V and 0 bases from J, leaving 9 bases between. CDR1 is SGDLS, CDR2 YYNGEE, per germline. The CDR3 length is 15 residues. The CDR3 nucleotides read TGTGCCAGCAGCGCCCGGGTCGCAACTAATGAAAAACTGTTTTTT. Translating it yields CASSARVATNEKLFF.

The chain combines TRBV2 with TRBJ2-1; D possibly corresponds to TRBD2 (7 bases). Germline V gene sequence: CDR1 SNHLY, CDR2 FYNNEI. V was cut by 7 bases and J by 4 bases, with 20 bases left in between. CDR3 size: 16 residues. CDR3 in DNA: TGTGCCAGCAATAAGGGGGAGGGGGGCAAATACAATGAGCAGTTCTTC. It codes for CASNKGEGGKYNEQFF.

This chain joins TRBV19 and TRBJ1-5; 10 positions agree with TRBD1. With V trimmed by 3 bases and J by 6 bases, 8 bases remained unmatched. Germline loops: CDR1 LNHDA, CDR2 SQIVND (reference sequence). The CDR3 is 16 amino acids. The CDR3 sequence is CASSMVPTGGLQPQHF. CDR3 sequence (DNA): TGTGCCAGTAGTATGGTCCCGACAGGGGGCCTTCAGCCCCAGCATTTT.

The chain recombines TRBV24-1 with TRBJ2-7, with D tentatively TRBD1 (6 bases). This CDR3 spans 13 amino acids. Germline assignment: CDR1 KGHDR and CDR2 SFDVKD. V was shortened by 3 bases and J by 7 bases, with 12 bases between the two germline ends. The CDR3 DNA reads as TGTGCCACCAGTGATAACACAGGGTCTGAGCAGTACTTC. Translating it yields CATSDNTGSEQYF.

CDR3: CASSVCREIGTGNTIYF. The CDR3 region has the DNA TGTGCCAGCAGTGTATGTAGGGAGATTGGGACTGGAAACACCATATATTTT. This sequence joins TRBV6-4 and TRBJ1-3; no reliable D call. The V gene's germline CDR1 is MRHNA and CDR2 SNTAGT. V dropped 4 bases and J dropped 2 bases, with 18 bases sitting between them. The CDR3 totals 17 residues.